This section outlines one T cell receptor (beta chain) sequence together with its context. The V and J ends lost 6 bases and 6 bases respectively, with 9 bases between them. CDR1 and CDR2 (germline): MNHEY, SVGAGI. The CDR3 is made up of 12 amino acids. The sample originates from a study of siplizumab effects on memory and regulatory T cells. Some clones are missing from TCRdb's copy, which holds only in-frame ones; the method was immunoSEQ multiplex PCR. The sample has roughly 100,000 clones; nearly 95% are singletons. The specimen was non-Treg CD4+ T cells sorted from blood. The sequence was collected from a human donor in good health. The V and J genes are TRBV6-5 and TRBJ2-1; D not resolved. CDR3 loop: CASSRSVNEQFF. As DNA, the CDR3 is TGTGCCAGCAGCCGCAGCGTCAATGAGCAGTTCTTC.